The entry below gives a single TCR beta chain sequence along with its context. The antigen is unknown. PCR involved 60 Vbeta and 13 Jbeta primers. Measured with immunoSEQ multiplex PCR; TCRdb has only the in-frame clones, and not every one. The table includes some 120,000 clones, roughly three fifths detected once. The sample belongs to a study of cytomegalovirus exposure and HLA in healthy donors. Findings and limits, study-wide: In a later analysis, several top co-occurrence clusters appeared linked to parvovirus B19, influenza, CMV and Epstein-Barr virus. As confirmed in vitro, three CMV-associated chains were specific for CMV antigens. Indistinguishability led to the exclusion of some V segments, TRBV6-2 and TRBV6-3 included.

The CDR3 sequence is 14 residues long. Trimming left V 3 bases short and J 5 bases short, with 15 bases between. CDR1 and CDR2 (germline): SGHRS, YFSETQ. Sequenced input: PBMCs. This sequence was found in a woman aged 40 to 50 in good health and CMV-seropositive. This chain joins TRBV5-1 and TRBJ2-7, with a weak D call TRBD2 (6 bases). This CDR3 reads CASSSIRLDDEQYF. Here the CDR3 DNA reads TGCGCCAGCAGCTCCATCCGACTAGATGACGAGCAGTACTTC.